Below are 28 T cell receptor beta chains sequenced from a single sample in a study of shared clonotypes between healthy human individuals. Clones were read by immunoSEQ multiplex PCR, and TCRdb kept only the in-frame ones, dropping some. The table includes 2 million to 2.5 million clones, over 90% detected once. Source material: naive CD4+ T cells from PBMCs. The subset denotes: CD45RA+ positively selected. The receptors come from a man aged 18 to 35 in good health. Some clones in this sample may be carry-over from other donors' samples.

The chain is built from TRBV28 and TRBJ1-1; 7 bases are shared with TRBD1. The CDR3 is 15 residues long. Germline V gives CDR1 MDHEN, CDR2 SYDVKM. The V segment lost 8 bases and the J segment 1 base; nucleotides outside the gene matches: 10. The CDR3 sequence: CASFTQGGTNTEAFF. The CDR3 nucleotides are TGTGCCAGCTTTACTCAGGGGGGTACGAACACTGAAGCTTTCTTT.

The chain links TRBV5-4 to TRBJ2-1; D not resolved. The CDR3 runs to 15 residues. The V gene's germline CDR1 is SGHNT and CDR2 YYREEE (reference sequence). Trimming cost V 3 bases and J 5 bases, with 15 bases left between them. CDR3 sequence: CASSSDRLTNNEQFF. Written as DNA, the CDR3 is TGTGCCAGCAGCTCCGACCGCCTAACAAACAATGAGCAGTTCTTC.

CDR3 DNA sequence: TGTGCCAGCAGTTCAGACCGGTGGAACTATGGCTACACCTTC. Amino acid sequence: CASSSDRWNYGYTF. This chain joins TRBV28 and TRBJ1-2; D gene unclear. The CDR3 is made up of 14 amino acids. Germline V gene lookup returns CDR1 MDHEN and CDR2 SYDVKM. V lost 4 bases and J lost 2, with 11 bases in between.

J is TRBJ1-5 and V is TRBV7-2, with TRBD1 as a possible D gene (6 bases). The V and J ends lost 2 bases and 4 bases respectively, with 12 bases between them. From germline, CDR1 is SGHTA and CDR2 FQGNSA. The CDR3 extends over 15 amino acids. The CDR3 loop reads CASSLIQGPNQPQHF. In DNA, the CDR3 is TGTGCCAGCAGCTTAATTCAGGGGCCGAATCAGCCCCAGCATTTT.

This rearrangement joins TRBV10-2 to TRBJ1-4; 7 bases align to TRBD1. Unmatched junction bases numbered 4, after V lost 0 bases and J lost 0 bases. Germline CDR1 and CDR2: WSHSY and SAAADI. The CDR3 runs 17 residues. The DNA of the CDR3 is TGCGCCAGCAGTGAGTCCGGGACAGCCACAACTAATGAAAAACTGTTTTTT. Translating it yields CASSESGTATTNEKLFF.

On this clone itself: Other nucleotide sequences from this sample produce the same CDR3. J is TRBJ2-1 and V is TRBV19, with 9 bases that match TRBD2. This CDR3 has 13 residues. V gave up 4 bases and J gave up 6 bases; unmatched junction bases: 1. Germline CDR1 is LNHDA and CDR2 is SQIVND (reference sequence). In DNA, the CDR3 is TGTGCCAGTAGTACACTAGCGGGCAATGAGCAGTTCTTC. This codes for CASSTLAGNEQFF.

The chain joins TRBV28 to TRBJ2-1; 10 bases fit TRBD1. V trimming: 5 bases; J trimming: 6 bases; junction bases outside the gene matches: 10. This CDR3 is 16 amino acids long. CDR1 MDHEN and CDR2 SYDVKM come from the germline V gene. Here the CDR3 reads CASSTSDRGRGNEQFF. CDR3 DNA: TGTGCCAGCAGTACCAGCGACAGGGGGCGCGGCAATGAGCAGTTCTTC.

The chain uses TRBV2 and TRBJ2-4; D is uncertain. The CDR3 is 14 residues long. Germline V gene lookup returns CDR1 SNHLY and CDR2 FYNNEI. V lost 10 bases and J 2 bases, leaving 15 bases between the germline ends. The CDR3: CATQLSTTKNIQYF. The CDR3 region has the DNA TGTGCCACTCAGCTCAGCACGACCAAAAACATTCAGTACTTC.

The rearrangement links TRBV29-1 to TRBJ1-3; D might be TRBD1 (5 bases). This CDR3 comprises 13 residues. Germline values: CDR1 SQVTM, CDR2 ANQGSEA. Trimming removed 6 bases from V and 0 bases from J, with 9 bases in between. CDR3 residues: CSVGENSGNTIYF. The DNA of the CDR3 is TGCAGCGTGGGGGAGAACTCTGGAAACACCATATATTTT.

This clone was seen once. This chain links TRBV6-5 with TRBJ2-7; D gene uncertain. Germline loops: CDR1 MNHEY, CDR2 SVGAGI. The V gene lost 0 bases and the J gene lost 3 bases, with 15 bases spanning the gap. There are 16 residues in the CDR3. The CDR3 protein is CASSYSINARNYEQYF. The CDR3 DNA is TGTGCCAGCAGTTACTCGATAAACGCCAGAAACTACGAGCAGTACTTC.

V usage is TRBV2 and J usage is TRBJ2-3; 9 bases are a match to TRBD2. The V gene end was trimmed by 3 bases and the J gene end by 1 base; junction bases not matched to a gene: 5. CDR1 and CDR2 from the germline V gene are SNHLY and FYNNEI. The CDR3 has 16 amino acids. The CDR3 protein is CASSEGGRARTDTQYF. The CDR3, as DNA: TGTGCCAGCAGTGAGGGCGGGAGGGCCCGCACAGATACGCAGTATTTT.

This chain links TRBV19 with TRBJ1-1, with D maybe TRBD1 (6 bases). This CDR3 contains 13 residues. CDR1 is LNHDA, CDR2 SQIVND, per germline (reference sequence). V lost 5 bases to trimming and J lost 3 bases, with 10 bases between them. The CDR3 bases are TGTGCCAGTAGTTGGGACACGGACACTGAAGCTTTCTTT. Protein sequence: CASSWDTDTEAFF.

As for this clone: This specimen includes other DNA sequences encoding the same CDR3. CDR3 coding DNA: TGTGCCAGCAGTTATGGTTCTGGGGCCAACGTCCTGACTTTC. It translates to CASSYGSGANVLTF. The genes are TRBV28 and TRBJ2-6; D is unclear. Germline V gene sequence: CDR1 MDHEN, CDR2 SYDVKM. Trimming took 4 bases from V and 1 from J, leaving 5 bases between them. CDR3 length: 14 amino acids.

The chain employs TRBV29-1 and TRBJ2-3; 13 bases are a match to TRBD2. Germline CDR1 and CDR2: SQVTM and ANQGSEA. The CDR3 covers 14 residues. Trimming took 6 bases from V and 4 from J; bases not matched to a gene: 4. CDR3 sequence: CSVGTSGTADTQYF. The CDR3 DNA sequence: TGCAGCGTCGGGACTAGCGGGACGGCAGATACGCAGTATTTT.

As to this clone: The sample carries other DNA sequences with the same CDR3. The V and J genes are TRBV28 and TRBJ2-2; unclear D gene. Germline CDR1 and CDR2: MDHEN and SYDVKM. Deletions cut 3 bases from V and 8 bases from J, with 4 bases between. The CDR3 runs to 11 residues. CDR3 DNA: TGTGCCAGCAGTTTTGCTGGGGAGCTGTTTTTT. It translates to CASSFAGELFF.

CDR3 in DNA: TGTGCCAGCAGCGGCGGAACCTGGACTAGCGGGAGGAGCTCCTACGAGCAGTACTTC. This gives the protein CASSGGTWTSGRSSYEQYF. The chain links TRBV5-6 to TRBJ2-7; TRBD2 matches 14 bases. The CDR3 runs to 19 residues. V lost 4 bases and J lost 0; bases outside the gene matches: 12. Germline assignment: CDR1 SGHDT and CDR2 YYEEEE.

Details on this clone: Other nucleotide sequences in the sample specify the same CDR3. The V and J genes are TRBV5-1 and TRBJ2-7; D unresolved. This CDR3 contains 12 residues. V was shortened by 1 base and J by 2 bases, with 4 bases between the two germline ends. CDR1 SGHRS and CDR2 YFSETQ come from the germline V gene. DNA for the CDR3: TGCGCCAGCAGCTTGTCTACCTACGAGCAGTACTTC. It specifies CASSLSTYEQYF.

In regard to this clone: Other DNA sequences of this sample code for an identical CDR3. This chain uses TRBV7-3 with TRBJ2-3; 11 bases align to TRBD2. The germline V gene encodes CDR1 SGHTA and CDR2 FQGTGA. V shed 5 bases and J 1 base; nucleotides not matched to a gene: 5. The CDR3 is made up of 16 amino acids. DNA for the CDR3: TGTGCCAGCAGCCTCCTAGCGGGAGGTGGCACAGATACGCAGTATTTT. Translation: CASSLLAGGGTDTQYF.

V is TRBV6-1 and J is TRBJ2-7; no clear D gene. This CDR3 is built from 12 residues. Germline V gene sequence: CDR1 MNHNS, CDR2 SASEGT. V gave up 4 bases and J gave up 3 bases, with 7 bases separating them. The CDR3 protein is CASSGILYEQYF. CDR3 coding DNA: TGTGCCAGCAGTGGGATACTCTACGAGCAGTACTTC.

The V gene is TRBV29-1, the J gene TRBJ2-3, with a tentative D call TRBD1 (6 bases). CDR3 length: 20 residues. Looked up from germline, CDR1 is SQVTM and CDR2 is ANQGSEA. The V end lost 1 base, the J end lost 1 base, and 27 bases lay between the germline ends. The CDR3 region has the DNA TGCAGCGTTGAAGGCATCCGGGACACACGACGAGAGGGGGGCACAGATACGCAGTATTTT. Protein sequence: CSVEGIRDTRREGGTDTQYF.

CDR3 amino acids: CASRRPHVRIYGYTF. In DNA form, the CDR3 reads TGTGCCAGCAGACGACCGCATGTCCGGATCTATGGCTACACCTTC. The chain has TRBV28 and TRBJ1-2, with D hard to call. Germline CDR1 MDHEN, CDR2 SYDVKM. There are 15 residues in the CDR3. Deletions cut 6 bases from V and 4 bases from J, with 18 bases between.

The J gene is TRBJ2-2, the V gene TRBV29-1; D is perhaps TRBD1 (6 bases). Per germline, CDR1 SQVTM and CDR2 ANQGSEA. The CDR3 length is 14 residues. The V and J ends lost 7 bases and 1 base respectively, with 13 bases between them. CDR3 sequence: CSAGQNMNTGELFF. In DNA form, the CDR3 reads TGCAGCGCCGGACAGAACATGAACACCGGGGAGCTGTTTTTT.

Notes on this clone: This sample includes further DNA sequences coding for the same CDR3. This chain links TRBV5-1 with TRBJ2-2, with 7 nucleotides matching TRBD1. The germline CDR1 and CDR2 sequences are SGHRS and YFSETQ. The trim removed 6 bases at V and 4 bases at J, leaving 3 bases unmatched. This CDR3 is 13 amino acids long. The CDR3, as DNA: TGCGCCAGCAAAGCAGGGGGCACCGGGGAGCTGTTTTTT. Translating gives CASKAGGTGELFF.

The genes are TRBV5-5 and TRBJ2-7; D is uncertain. This CDR3 contains 14 residues. Trimming shortened V by 0 bases and J by 2 bases, and 9 bases separated the two germline ends. Per germline, CDR1 SGHKS and CDR2 YYEKEE (reference sequence). The CDR3 bases are TGTGCCAGCAGCTTGGCCGGGCTACCCTACGAGCAGTACTTC. Protein: CASSLAGLPYEQYF.

The genes are TRBV18 and TRBJ1-3; D uncertain. In germline, CDR1 is KGHSH, CDR2 LQKENI. V shed 2 bases and J shed 0 bases, with 17 bases lying between them. The CDR3 contains 18 residues. CDR3 nucleotide sequence: TGTGCCAGCTCACCATTTACACAGTCATTAGCCTCTGGAAACACCATATATTTT. Its protein is CASSPFTQSLASGNTIYF.

The V gene is TRBV29-1, the J gene TRBJ2-1; TRBD1 is a possible D gene (6 bases). V gave up 6 bases and J gave up 11 bases, with 14 bases separating them. The V gene's germline CDR1 is SQVTM and CDR2 ANQGSEA. This CDR3 comprises 11 residues. CDR3 protein: CSVEFRGKQFF. The CDR3, as DNA: TGCAGCGTGGAGTTTAGGGGGAAGCAGTTCTTC.

The V gene is TRBV5-1, the J gene TRBJ2-7; 8 bases line up with TRBD1. CDR1 is SGHRS and CDR2 is YFSETQ in the germline V gene. This CDR3 comprises 15 residues. With V trimmed by 0 bases and J by 4 bases, 6 bases remained unmatched. CDR3 sequence (DNA): TGCGCCAGCAGCTTGGCCGCAGGGGGCATATACGAGCAGTACTTC. Its translation: CASSLAAGGIYEQYF.

The chain recombines TRBV6-5 with TRBJ2-1; maybe TRBD2 (5 bases). Trimming cost V 4 bases and J 4 bases, with 11 bases left between them. There are 14 residues in the CDR3. Germline V CDR1 and CDR2: MNHEY, SVGAGI. The DNA for the CDR3 is TGTGCCAGCAGTTTAAGCGGACCGTACAATGAGCAGTTCTTC. Amino acids: CASSLSGPYNEQFF.